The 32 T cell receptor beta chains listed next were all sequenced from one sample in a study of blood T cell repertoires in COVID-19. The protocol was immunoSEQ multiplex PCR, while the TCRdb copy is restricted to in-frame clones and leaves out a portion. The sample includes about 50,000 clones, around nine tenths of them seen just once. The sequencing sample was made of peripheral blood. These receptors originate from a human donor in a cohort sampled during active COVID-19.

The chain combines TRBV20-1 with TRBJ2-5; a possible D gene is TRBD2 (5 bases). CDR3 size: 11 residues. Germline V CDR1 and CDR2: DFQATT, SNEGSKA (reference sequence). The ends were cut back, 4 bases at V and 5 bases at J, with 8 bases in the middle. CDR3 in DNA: TGCAGTGCTACACCGGGGGAGACCCAGTACTTC. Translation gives CSATPGETQYF.

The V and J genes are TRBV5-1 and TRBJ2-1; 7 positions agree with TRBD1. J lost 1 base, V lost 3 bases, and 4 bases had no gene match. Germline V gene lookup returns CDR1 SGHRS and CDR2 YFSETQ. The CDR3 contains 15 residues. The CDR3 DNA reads TGCGCCAGCAGCTCGACGACAGGGTCCTACAATGAGCAGTTCTTC. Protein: CASSSTTGSYNEQFF.

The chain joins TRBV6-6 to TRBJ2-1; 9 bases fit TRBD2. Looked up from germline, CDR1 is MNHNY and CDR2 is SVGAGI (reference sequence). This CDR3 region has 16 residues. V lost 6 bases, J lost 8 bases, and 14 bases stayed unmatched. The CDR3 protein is CASRKPGTSLGDEQFF. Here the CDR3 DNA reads TGTGCCAGCAGGAAACCCGGGACTAGCCTGGGGGATGAGCAGTTCTTC.

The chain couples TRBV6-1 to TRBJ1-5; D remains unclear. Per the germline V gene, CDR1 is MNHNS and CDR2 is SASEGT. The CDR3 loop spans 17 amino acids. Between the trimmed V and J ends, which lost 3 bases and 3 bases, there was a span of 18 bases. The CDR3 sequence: CASSEPYVAVLNQPQHF. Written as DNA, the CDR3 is TGTGCCAGCAGTGAGCCTTATGTAGCGGTTCTCAATCAGCCCCAGCATTTT.

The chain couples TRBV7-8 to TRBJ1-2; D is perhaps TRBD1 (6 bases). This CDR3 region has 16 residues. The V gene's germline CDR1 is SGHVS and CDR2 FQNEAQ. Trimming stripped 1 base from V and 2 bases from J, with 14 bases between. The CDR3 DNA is TGTGCCAGCAGCTTAGGAAGGGGGGGAGGGAACTATGGCTACACCTTC. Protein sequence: CASSLGRGGGNYGYTF.

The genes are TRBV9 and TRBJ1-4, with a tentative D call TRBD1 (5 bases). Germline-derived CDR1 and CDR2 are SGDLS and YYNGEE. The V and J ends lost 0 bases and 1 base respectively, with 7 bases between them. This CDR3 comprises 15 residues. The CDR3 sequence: CASSVGGGTNEKLFF. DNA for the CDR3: TGTGCCAGCAGCGTAGGGGGCGGAACTAATGAAAAACTGTTTTTT.

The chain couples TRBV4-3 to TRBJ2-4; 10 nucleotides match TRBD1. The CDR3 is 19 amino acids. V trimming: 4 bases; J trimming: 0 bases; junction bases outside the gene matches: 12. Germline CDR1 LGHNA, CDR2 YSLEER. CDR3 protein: CASSRDRDRGSLAKNIQYF. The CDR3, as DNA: TGCGCCAGCAGCCGAGACCGGGACAGGGGATCACTAGCCAAAAACATTCAGTACTTC.

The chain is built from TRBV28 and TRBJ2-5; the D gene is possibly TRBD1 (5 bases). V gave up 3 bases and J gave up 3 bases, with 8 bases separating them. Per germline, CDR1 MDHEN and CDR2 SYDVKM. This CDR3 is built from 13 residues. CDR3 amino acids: CASSLGPKETQYF. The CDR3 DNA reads TGTGCCAGCAGTTTGGGGCCGAAAGAGACCCAGTACTTC.

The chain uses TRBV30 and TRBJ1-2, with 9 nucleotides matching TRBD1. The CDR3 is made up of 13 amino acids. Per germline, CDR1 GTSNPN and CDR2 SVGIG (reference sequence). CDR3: CGCTGGVEYGYTF. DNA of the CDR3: TGTGGCTGTACAGGGGGCGTTGAATATGGCTACACCTTC.

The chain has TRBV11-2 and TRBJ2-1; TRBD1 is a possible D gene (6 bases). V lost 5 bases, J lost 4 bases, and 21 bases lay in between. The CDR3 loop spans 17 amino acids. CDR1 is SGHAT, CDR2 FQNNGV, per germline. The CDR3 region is CASSPGINRVKYNEQFF. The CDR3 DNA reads TGTGCCAGCAGCCCCGGGATAAACAGGGTCAAGTACAATGAGCAGTTCTTC.

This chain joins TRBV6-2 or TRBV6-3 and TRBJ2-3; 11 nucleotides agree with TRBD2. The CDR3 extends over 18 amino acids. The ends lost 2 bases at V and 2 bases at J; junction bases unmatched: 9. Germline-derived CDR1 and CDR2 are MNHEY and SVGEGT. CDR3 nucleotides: TGTGCCAGCAGTTACCCTACAGGGACTAGCGGTTACACAGATACGCAGTATTTT. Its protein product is CASSYPTGTSGYTDTQYF.

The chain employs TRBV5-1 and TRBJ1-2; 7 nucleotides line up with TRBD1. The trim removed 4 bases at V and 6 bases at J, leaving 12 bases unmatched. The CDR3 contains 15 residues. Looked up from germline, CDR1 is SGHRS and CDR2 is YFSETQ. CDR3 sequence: CASSPSVGGGDGYTF. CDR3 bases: TGCGCCAGCAGCCCGTCCGTTGGAGGGGGCGATGGCTACACCTTC.

CDR3 region: CASSVSGGVSDTQYF. In nucleotides, the CDR3 is TGTGCCAGCAGCGTAAGCGGGGGGGTATCAGATACGCAGTATTTT. The genes are TRBV9 and TRBJ2-3; 10 nucleotides align to TRBD2. CDR3 size: 15 residues. The germline V gene encodes CDR1 SGDLS and CDR2 YYNGEE. Unmatched junction bases numbered 3, after V lost 1 base and J lost 4 bases.

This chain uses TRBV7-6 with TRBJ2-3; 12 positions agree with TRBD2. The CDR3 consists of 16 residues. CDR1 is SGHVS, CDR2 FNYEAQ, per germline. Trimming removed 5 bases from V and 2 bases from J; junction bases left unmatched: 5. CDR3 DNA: TGTGCCAGCAGCAGAGGACTAGCGGGGCACACAGATACGCAGTATTTT. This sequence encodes CASSRGLAGHTDTQYF. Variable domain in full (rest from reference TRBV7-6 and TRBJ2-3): GAGVSQSPRYKVTKRGQDVALRCDPISGHVSLYWYRQALGQGPEFLTYFNYEAQQDKSGLPNDRFSAERPEGSISTLTIQRTEQRDSAMYRCASSRGLAGHTDTQYFGPGTRLTVL.

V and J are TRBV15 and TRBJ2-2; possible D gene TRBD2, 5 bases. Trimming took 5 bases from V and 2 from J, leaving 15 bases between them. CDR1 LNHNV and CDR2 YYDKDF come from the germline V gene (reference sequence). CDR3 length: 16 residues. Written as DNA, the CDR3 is TGTGCCACCAGCTTAAGGACTCCACTAAACACCGGGGAGCTGTTTTTT. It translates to CATSLRTPLNTGELFF.

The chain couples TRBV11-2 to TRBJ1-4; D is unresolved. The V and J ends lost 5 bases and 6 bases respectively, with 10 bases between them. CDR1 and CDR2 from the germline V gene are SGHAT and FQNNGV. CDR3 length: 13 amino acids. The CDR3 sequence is CASSPGDYEKLFF. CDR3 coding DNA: TGTGCCAGCAGCCCCGGTGACTATGAAAAACTGTTTTTT. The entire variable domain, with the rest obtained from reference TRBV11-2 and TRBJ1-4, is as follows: EAGVAQSPRYKIIEKRQSVAFWCNPISGHATLYWYQQILGQGPKLLIQFQNNGVVDDSQLPKDRFSAERLKGVDSTLKIQPAKLEDSAVYLCASSPGDYEKLFFGSGTQLSVL.

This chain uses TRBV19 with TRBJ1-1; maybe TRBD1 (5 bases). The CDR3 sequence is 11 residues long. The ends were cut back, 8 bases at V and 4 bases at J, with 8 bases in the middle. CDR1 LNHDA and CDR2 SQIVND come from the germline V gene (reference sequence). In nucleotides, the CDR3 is TGTGCCAGTGGGGACTTCACTGAAGCTTTCTTT. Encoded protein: CASGDFTEAFF.

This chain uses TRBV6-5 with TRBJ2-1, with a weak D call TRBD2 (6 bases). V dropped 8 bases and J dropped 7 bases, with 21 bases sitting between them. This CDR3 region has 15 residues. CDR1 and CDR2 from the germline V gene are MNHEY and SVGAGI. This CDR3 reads CASRLQGGGKNEQFF. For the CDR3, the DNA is TGTGCCAGCCGCCTCCAGGGTGGGGGGAAGAATGAGCAGTTCTTC.

In DNA, the CDR3 is TGTGCCAGCAGCGTAGCTGGGGGGGGACCTCAAGAGACCCAGTACTTC. It codes for CASSVAGGGPQETQYF. J is TRBJ2-5 and V is TRBV9, with 7 bases fitting TRBD2. The CDR3 consists of 16 residues. V lost 0 bases to trimming and J lost 2 bases; unmatched junction nucleotides: 7. Germline V gene data show CDR1 as SGDLS and CDR2 as YYNGEE.

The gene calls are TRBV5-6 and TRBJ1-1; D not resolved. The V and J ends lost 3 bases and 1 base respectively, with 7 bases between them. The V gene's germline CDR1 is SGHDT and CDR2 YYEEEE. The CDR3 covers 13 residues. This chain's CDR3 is CASSYTQNTEAFF. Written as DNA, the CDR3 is TGTGCCAGCAGCTATACACAGAACACTGAAGCTTTCTTT.

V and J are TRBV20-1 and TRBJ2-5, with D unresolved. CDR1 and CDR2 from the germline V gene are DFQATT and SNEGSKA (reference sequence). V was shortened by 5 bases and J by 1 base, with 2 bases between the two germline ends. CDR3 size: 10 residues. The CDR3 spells CSALQETQYF. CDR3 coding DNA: TGCAGTGCTCTCCAAGAGACCCAGTACTTC.

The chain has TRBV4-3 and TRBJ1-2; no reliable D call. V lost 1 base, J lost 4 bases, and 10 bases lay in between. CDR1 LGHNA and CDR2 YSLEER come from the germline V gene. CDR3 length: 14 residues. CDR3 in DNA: TGCGCCAGCAGCCAAGGCGGCCGGGGCTATGGCTACACCTTC. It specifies CASSQGGRGYGYTF.

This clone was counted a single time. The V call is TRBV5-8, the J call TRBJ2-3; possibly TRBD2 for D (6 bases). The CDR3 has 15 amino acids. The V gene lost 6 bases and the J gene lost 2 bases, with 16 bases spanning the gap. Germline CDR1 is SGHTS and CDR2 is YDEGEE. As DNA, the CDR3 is TGTGCCAGCATCCCAGGTAGCGGCAACACAGATACGCAGTATTTT. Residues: CASIPGSGNTDTQYF.

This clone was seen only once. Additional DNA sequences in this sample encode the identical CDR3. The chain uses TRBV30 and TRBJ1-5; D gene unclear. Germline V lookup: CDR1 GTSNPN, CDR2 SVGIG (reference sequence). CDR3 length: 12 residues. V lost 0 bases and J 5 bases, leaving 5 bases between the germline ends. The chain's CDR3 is CAWSVEDQPQHF. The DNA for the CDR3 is TGTGCCTGGAGTGTCGAGGATCAGCCCCAGCATTTT.

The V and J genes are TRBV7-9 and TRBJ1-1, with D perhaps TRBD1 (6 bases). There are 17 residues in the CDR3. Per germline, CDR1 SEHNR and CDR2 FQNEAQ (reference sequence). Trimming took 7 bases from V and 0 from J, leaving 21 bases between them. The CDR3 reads CASTNIRGGSLNTEAFF. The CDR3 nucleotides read TGTGCCAGCACCAATATTAGGGGGGGCAGCCTGAACACTGAAGCTTTCTTT.

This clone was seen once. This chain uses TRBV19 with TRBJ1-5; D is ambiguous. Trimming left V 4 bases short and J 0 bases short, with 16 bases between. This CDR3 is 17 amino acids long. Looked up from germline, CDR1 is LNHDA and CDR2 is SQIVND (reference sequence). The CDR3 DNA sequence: TGTGCCAGTAGTAAGACTACCACCATATATAGCAATCAGCCCCAGCATTTT. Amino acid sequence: CASSKTTTIYSNQPQHF.

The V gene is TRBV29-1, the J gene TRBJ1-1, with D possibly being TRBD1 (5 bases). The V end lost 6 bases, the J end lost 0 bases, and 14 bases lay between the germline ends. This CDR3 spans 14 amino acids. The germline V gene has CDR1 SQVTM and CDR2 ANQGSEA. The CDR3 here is CSVSRGGMNTEAFF. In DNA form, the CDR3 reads TGCAGCGTATCGCGCGGGGGGATGAACACTGAAGCTTTCTTT.

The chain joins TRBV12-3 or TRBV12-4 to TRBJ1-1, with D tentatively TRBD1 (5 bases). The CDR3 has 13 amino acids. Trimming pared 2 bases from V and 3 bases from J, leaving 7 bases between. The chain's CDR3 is CASSLIRDTEAFF. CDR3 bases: TGTGCCAGCAGTTTAATCAGGGACACTGAAGCTTTCTTT.

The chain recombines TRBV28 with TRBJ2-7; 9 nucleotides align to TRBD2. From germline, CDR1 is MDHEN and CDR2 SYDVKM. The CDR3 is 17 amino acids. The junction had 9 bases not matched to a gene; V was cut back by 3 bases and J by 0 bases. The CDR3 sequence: CASSFGASGTLSYEQYF. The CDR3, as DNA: TGTGCCAGCAGTTTTGGGGCTAGCGGGACTCTCTCCTACGAGCAGTACTTC.

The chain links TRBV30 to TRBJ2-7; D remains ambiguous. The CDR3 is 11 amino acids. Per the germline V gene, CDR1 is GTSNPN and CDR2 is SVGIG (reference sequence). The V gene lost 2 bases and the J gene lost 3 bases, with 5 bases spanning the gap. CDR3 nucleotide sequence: TGTGCCTGGAGTCGGTTCTACGAGCAGTACTTC. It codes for CAWSRFYEQYF.

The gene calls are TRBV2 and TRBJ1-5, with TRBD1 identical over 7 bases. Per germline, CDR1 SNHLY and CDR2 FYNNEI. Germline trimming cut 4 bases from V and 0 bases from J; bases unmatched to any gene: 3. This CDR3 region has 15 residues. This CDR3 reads CASSAGQFSNQPQHF. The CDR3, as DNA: TGTGCCAGCAGTGCGGGACAGTTTAGCAATCAGCCCCAGCATTTT. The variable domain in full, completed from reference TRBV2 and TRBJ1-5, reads EPEVTQTPSHQVTQMGQEVILRCVPISNHLYFYWYRQILGQKVEFLVSFYNNEISEKSEIFDDQFSVERPDGSNFTLKIRSTKLEDSAMYFCASSAGQFSNQPQHFGDGTRLSIL.

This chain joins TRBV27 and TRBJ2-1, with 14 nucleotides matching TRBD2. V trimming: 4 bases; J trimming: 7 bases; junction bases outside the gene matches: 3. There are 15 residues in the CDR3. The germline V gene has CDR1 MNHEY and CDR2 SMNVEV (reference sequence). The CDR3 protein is CASSSGTSGSNEQFF. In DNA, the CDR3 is TGTGCCAGCAGTTCCGGGACTAGCGGGAGTAATGAGCAGTTCTTC.